These 17 T cell receptor beta chains came from one sample sequenced in a study of regulatory T cells in long-lasting Graves disease. The sample's time point: newly diagnosed GD, antithyroid drugs for less than 3 months. PBMC-derived RNA was used for the TCR library. For TCR beta, libraries came from iRepertoire HTBI primers and Arm-PCR of CDR3 regions. From the multiplex PCR reads, TCRdb called clonotypes with MiXCR, one entry per CDR3 protein. The repertoire holds fewer than 500,000 distinct CDR3 sequences, with roughly 17% as singletons. The same data also went into a second study, on T cells in Graves' hyperthyroidism and ophthalmopathy.

Here the sequenced sample was peripheral blood mononuclear cells (PBMCs), taken at new diagnosis, from a patient treated with antithyroid drugs. The receptors shown here come from a middle-aged man with Graves disease.

This clonotype was seen only a few times. The chain is built from TRBV18 and TRBJ2-1; unclear D gene. CDR1 is KGHSH and CDR2 is LQKENI in the germline V gene. The V end was cut by 6 bases, the J end by 4 bases, with 16 bases between. The CDR3 consists of 15 residues. CDR3 amino acids: CASSPGVGDYNEQFF. As DNA, the CDR3 is TGTGCCAGCTCCCCGGGCGTGGGCGATTACAATGAGCAGTTCTTC.

This clonotype was recorded a few times. V is TRBV10-1 and J is TRBJ2-1, with TRBD2 matching over 7 bases. After removal of 9 bases from V and 6 bases from J, the junction contained 11 bases not matched to a gene. Germline V gene sequence: CDR1 WNHNN, CDR2 SYGVQD (reference sequence). The CDR3 has 14 amino acids. DNA of the CDR3: TGCGCCAGGTGGAGCGGGGAGATAGGCAATGAGCAGTTCTTC. Its translation is CARWSGEIGNEQFF.

This rearrangement joins TRBV12-3 or TRBV12-4 to TRBJ2-6; 11 bases match TRBD2. The V and J ends lost 3 bases and 4 bases, in that order; junction bases with no gene match: 11. This CDR3 has 19 residues. DNA of the CDR3: TGTGCCAGCAGTTTGTTAGCGGGAGGGCCTCGGGTAGGGGCCAACGTCCTGACTTTC. Protein sequence: CASSLLAGGPRVGANVLTF.

The gene calls are TRBV27 and TRBJ2-3, with D unresolved. CDR3 length equals 16 residues. Germline assignment: CDR1 MNHEY and CDR2 SMNVEV (reference sequence). With 7 bases removed from V and 1 base from J, the gap between germline ends came to 18 bases. The CDR3: CASTTSSAIRTDTQYF. As DNA, the CDR3 is TGTGCCAGCACCACCTCCTCGGCGATCCGCACAGATACGCAGTATTTT.

This clonotype has ten or more counts. The chain is built from TRBV28 and TRBJ2-3, with TRBD1 identical over 7 bases. V lost 6 bases and J lost 6; bases outside the gene matches: 15. Germline CDR1 is MDHEN and CDR2 is SYDVKM. The CDR3 has 16 amino acids. The CDR3 region has the DNA TGTGCCAGCAGGTCACTACAGGGGTCAAAGGGTGATACGCAGTATTTT. Its protein product is CASRSLQGSKGDTQYF. Full variable domain (remainder filled in from reference TRBV28 and TRBJ2-3): DVKVTQSSRYLVKRTGEKVFLECVQDMDHENMFWYRQDPGLGLRLIYFSYDVKMKEKGDIPEGYSVSREKKERFSLILESASTNQTSMYLCASRSLQGSKGDTQYFGPGTRLTVL.

The rearrangement joins TRBV4-1 to TRBJ2-5, with 11 bases matching TRBD2. The end of the DNA aligns better with TRBJ2-1, so the J call may be wrong. The CDR3 is made up of 16 amino acids. Germline V gives CDR1 MGHRA, CDR2 YSYEKL. The CDR3 DNA sequence: TGCGCCAGCAGCCAAGAGCTAGCGGGGGGTCACAATGAGCAGTTCTTC. This translates into CASSQELAGGHNEQFF.

The rearrangement uses TRBV11-2 and TRBJ2-5; D perhaps matches TRBD2 (6 bases). The CDR3 is made up of 15 amino acids. The V gene lost 3 bases and the J gene lost 2 bases, with 13 bases spanning the gap. The V gene's germline CDR1 is SGHAT and CDR2 FQNNGV. Here the CDR3 reads CASSLPLAGQETQYF. In DNA, the CDR3 is TGTGCCAGCAGCTTGCCCCTGGCGGGACAAGAGACCCAGTACTTC.

This clonotype was picked up many times. Written as DNA, the CDR3 is TGTGCCAGCAGCGTTACAGGGGTTACAGAGACCCAGTACTTC. Its protein is CASSVTGVTETQYF. This chain uses TRBV28 with TRBJ2-5; 7 bases align to TRBD1. The junction had 8 bases not matched to a gene; V was cut back by 6 bases and J by 4 bases. This CDR3 region has 14 residues. Germline V gives CDR1 MDHEN, CDR2 SYDVKM.

The chain is built from TRBV30 and TRBJ2-3; D gene unclear. V was cut by 3 bases and J by 4 bases, with 11 bases left in between. CDR1 and CDR2 (germline): GTSNPN, SVGIG (reference sequence). CDR3 length equals 13 residues. CDR3 DNA sequence: TGTGCCTGGAGCCTAGGGTCGGCAGATACGCAGTATTTT. This sequence encodes CAWSLGSADTQYF.

This chain links TRBV6-2 or TRBV6-3 with TRBJ1-6; TRBD1 aligns across 7 bases. The CDR3 spans 15 residues. Germline V gene sequence: CDR1 MNHEY, CDR2 SVGEGT. Trimming cost V 5 bases and J 6 bases; bases outside gene matches: 7. The CDR3 sequence: CASSEVTGPNSPLHF. CDR3 bases: TGTGCCAGCAGTGAGGTGACAGGGCCTAATTCACCCCTCCACTTT.

Many counts were recorded for this clonotype. The chain couples TRBV28 to TRBJ2-2; 11 nucleotides align to TRBD2. The ends lost 1 base at V and 7 bases at J; junction bases unmatched: 5. This CDR3 contains 16 residues. In germline, CDR1 is MDHEN, CDR2 SYDVKM. CDR3 DNA: TGTGCCAGCAGTTTATTTCCTAGCGGGAGGTACGGGGAGCTGTTTTTT. Translation gives CASSLFPSGRYGELFF.

This clonotype was picked up many times. This chain links TRBV12-3 or TRBV12-4 with TRBJ2-2; TRBD2 might be the D (5 bases). Trimming left V 0 bases short and J 6 bases short, with 8 bases between. The length of the CDR3 is 14 residues. CDR3 in DNA: TGTGCCAGCAGTTTAGCGGGAGTATCCGGGGAGCTGTTTTTT. Protein: CASSLAGVSGELFF.

Comments on this clonotype: A much larger clone lies a single base off, so this may be a read error. The rearrangement uses TRBV7-8 and TRBJ2-7; 9 bases line up with TRBD1. The J segment lost 7 bases and the V segment lost 4 bases, leaving 26 bases of the junction unmatched. The CDR3 covers 20 residues. CDR1 is SGHVS, CDR2 FQNEAQ, per germline. The CDR3 region is CASSSIPGQGPGLAYNEQYF. Written as DNA, the CDR3 is TGTGCCAGCAGCTCGATACCAGGACAGGGGCCCGGGTTGGCGTACAATGAGCAGTACTTC.

This sequence joins TRBV7-9 and TRBJ2-6; 7 positions match TRBD2. The CDR3 sequence is 19 residues long. Germline CDR1 is SEHNR and CDR2 is FQNEAQ (reference sequence). V shed 0 bases, J shed 0 bases, and the junction held 8 bases outside the gene matches. The CDR3 spells CASSLARGTEYSGANVLTF. In DNA form, the CDR3 reads TGTGCCAGCAGCTTAGCGCGGGGGACGGAATACTCTGGGGCCAACGTCCTGACTTTC.

This clonotype was found a few times. The chain couples TRBV30 to TRBJ2-1; TRBD2 is a possible D gene (5 bases). CDR3 length: 13 residues. Germline V lookup: CDR1 GTSNPN, CDR2 SVGIG (reference sequence). The V end was cut by 1 base, the J end by 3 bases, with 7 bases between. The CDR3 sequence is CAWSARDYNEQFF. CDR3 in DNA: TGTGCCTGGAGTGCCCGGGACTACAATGAGCAGTTCTTC.

This rearrangement joins TRBV5-1 to TRBJ2-6; D gene unclear. There are 16 residues in the CDR3. Trimming left V 2 bases short and J 2 bases short, with 11 bases between. Germline V lookup: CDR1 SGHRS, CDR2 YFSETQ. The CDR3 DNA follows: TGCGCCAGCAGCTTCCGGGCCTCGGCTGGGGCCAACGTCCTGACTTTC. Its translation: CASSFRASAGANVLTF. The whole variable domain, remainder taken from reference TRBV5-1 and TRBJ2-6, is KAGVTQTPRYLIKTRGQQVTLSCSPISGHRSVSWYQQTPGQGLQFLFEYFSETQRNKGNFPGRFSGRQFSNSRSEMNVSTLELGDSALYLCASSFRASAGANVLTFGAGSRLTVL.

This clonotype was recorded a few times. The V and J genes are TRBV2 and TRBJ2-7, with 7 bases fitting TRBD1. This CDR3 spans 12 amino acids. J lost 6 bases, V lost 6 bases, and 5 bases had no gene match. Looked up from germline, CDR1 is SNHLY and CDR2 is FYNNEI. The CDR3 coding sequence is TGTGCCAGCAGGGGGACAGCTGGCGAGCAGTACTTC. As protein: CASRGTAGEQYF.